This TCR beta chain was documented in a study of T cell responses to AZD1222 COVID-19 vaccine. The method was immunoSEQ multiplex PCR; TCRdb's version includes in-frame clones alone and lacks a portion of them. There are under 130,000 clones in the sample; around 94% occur only once, and 2% to 2.5% lies in the top ten. Turning to this clone: Antigen specificity is unknown.

Notes on the study in general: Baseline antibody screening turned up just six seropositive AZD1222 recipients.

Germline CDR1 is LGHDT and CDR2 is YNNKEL (reference sequence). V was cut by 0 bases and J by 3 bases, with 9 bases left in between. The CDR3 has 14 residues. V is TRBV3-1 (or the pseudogene TRBV3-2) and J is TRBJ2-7, with no clear D. The source was peripheral blood, collected on day 0 of AZD1222 vaccination. The TCR sequence derives from an adult in good health. The CDR3 spells CASSQDVAYYEQYF. The CDR3 region has the DNA TGTGCCAGCAGCCAAGACGTGGCCTACTACGAGCAGTACTTC.